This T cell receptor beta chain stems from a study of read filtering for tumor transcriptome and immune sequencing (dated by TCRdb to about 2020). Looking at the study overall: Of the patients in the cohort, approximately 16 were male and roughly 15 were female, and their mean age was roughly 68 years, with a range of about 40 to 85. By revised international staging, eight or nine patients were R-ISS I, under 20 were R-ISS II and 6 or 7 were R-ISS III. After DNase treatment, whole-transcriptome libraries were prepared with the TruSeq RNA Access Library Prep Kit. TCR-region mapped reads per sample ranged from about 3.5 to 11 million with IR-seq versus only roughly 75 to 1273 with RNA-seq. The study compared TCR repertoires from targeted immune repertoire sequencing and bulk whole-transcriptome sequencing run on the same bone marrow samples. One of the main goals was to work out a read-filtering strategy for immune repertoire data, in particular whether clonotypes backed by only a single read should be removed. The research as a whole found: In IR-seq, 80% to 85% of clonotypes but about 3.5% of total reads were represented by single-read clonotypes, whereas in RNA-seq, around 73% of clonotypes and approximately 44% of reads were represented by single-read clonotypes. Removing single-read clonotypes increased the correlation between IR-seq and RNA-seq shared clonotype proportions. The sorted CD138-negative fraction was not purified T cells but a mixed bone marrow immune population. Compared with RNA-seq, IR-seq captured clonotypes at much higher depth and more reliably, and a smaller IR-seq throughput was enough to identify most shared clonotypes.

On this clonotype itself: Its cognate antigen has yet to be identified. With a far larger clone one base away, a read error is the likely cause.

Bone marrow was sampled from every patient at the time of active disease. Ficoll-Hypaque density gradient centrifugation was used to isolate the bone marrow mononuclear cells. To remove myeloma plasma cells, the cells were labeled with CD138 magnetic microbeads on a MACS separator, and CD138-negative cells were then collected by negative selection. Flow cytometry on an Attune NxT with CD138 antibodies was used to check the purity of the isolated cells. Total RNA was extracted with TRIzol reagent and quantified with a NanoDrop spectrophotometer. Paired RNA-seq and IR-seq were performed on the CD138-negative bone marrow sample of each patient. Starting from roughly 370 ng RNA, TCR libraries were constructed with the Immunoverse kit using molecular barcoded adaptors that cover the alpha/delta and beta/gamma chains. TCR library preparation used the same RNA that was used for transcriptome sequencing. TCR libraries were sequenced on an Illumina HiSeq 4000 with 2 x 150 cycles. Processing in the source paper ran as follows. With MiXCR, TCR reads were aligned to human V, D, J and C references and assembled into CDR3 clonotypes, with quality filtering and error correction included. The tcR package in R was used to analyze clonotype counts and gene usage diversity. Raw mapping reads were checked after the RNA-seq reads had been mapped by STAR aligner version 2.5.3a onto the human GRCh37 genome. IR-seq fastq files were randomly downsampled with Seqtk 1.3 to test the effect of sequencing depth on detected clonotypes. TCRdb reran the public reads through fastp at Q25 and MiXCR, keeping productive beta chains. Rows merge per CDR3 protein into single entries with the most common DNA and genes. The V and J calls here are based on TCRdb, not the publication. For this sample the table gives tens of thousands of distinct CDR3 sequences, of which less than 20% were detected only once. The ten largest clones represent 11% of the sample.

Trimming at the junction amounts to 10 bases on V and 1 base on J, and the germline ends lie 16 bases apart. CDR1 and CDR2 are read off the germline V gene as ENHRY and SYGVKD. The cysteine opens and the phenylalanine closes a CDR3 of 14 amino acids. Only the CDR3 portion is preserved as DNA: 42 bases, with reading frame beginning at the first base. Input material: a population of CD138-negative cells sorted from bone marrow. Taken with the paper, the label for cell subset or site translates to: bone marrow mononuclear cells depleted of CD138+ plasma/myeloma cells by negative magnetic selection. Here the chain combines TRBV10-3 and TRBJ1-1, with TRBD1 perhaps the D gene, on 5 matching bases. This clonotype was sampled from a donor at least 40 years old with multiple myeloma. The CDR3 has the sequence CASGYAGQNTEAFF. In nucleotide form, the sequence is TGTGCCAGCGGTTATGCAGGGCAGAACACTGAAGCTTTCTTT.